This entry features one T cell receptor beta chain sequence. The sample belongs to a study of OX40 agonist ivuxolimab in advanced cancers. Study-wide context: Patients were infused with ivuxolimab every 2 weeks at 0.01 to 10 mg/kg. Eligibility admitted prior anti-PD-1, anti-PD-L1 or anti-CTLA-4 therapy; roughly 39% had some. Partial responses were achieved by three patients: one hepatocellular carcinoma, two cutaneous melanoma.

Germline values: CDR1 LGHNA, CDR2 YSLEER. The CDR3 length is 13 residues. Trimming cost V 4 bases and J 5 bases, with 9 bases left between them. This table comes from immunoSEQ multiplex PCR, and its TCRdb copy is limited to in-frame clones, with some not included. This sample has approximately 61,000 clones, with about nine tenths found just once. This chain connects TRBV4-3 to TRBJ2-1; D gene ambiguous. Sequencing was performed on CD4+ or CD8+ T cells sorted from blood, taken in a trial of the OX40 agonist ivuxolimab. The receptor was isolated from an adult with an advanced solid tumor such as melanoma, head and neck, liver or kidney cancer. This CDR3 reads CASSPYFNNEQFF. In DNA form, the CDR3 reads TGCGCCAGCAGCCCGTACTTCAACAATGAGCAGTTCTTC.